The source of this T cell receptor (beta chain) is a study of blood T cell repertoires in COVID-19. Per the study methods: How many nucleated cells were present was estimated from reference gene primer amplification. Only in-frame clones appear in the TCRdb table, and some are missing; sequencing was by immunoSEQ multiplex PCR. V and J calls and clone size follow that table, whereas D and trimming were derived from the DNA. The profile covers approximately 150,000 clones, with roughly 90% appearing a single time and around 17% taken by the ten largest. This clone was seen only once. In germline, CDR1 is LGHDT, CDR2 YNNKEL (reference sequence). With 4 bases removed from V and 5 bases from J, the gap between germline ends came to 14 bases. The CDR3 has 14 residues.

Sequenced material: peripheral blood. The TCR sequence derives from a man in his sixties with active or convalescent COVID-19. This rearrangement joins TRBV3-1 (or the pseudogene TRBV3-2) to TRBJ1-1, with a weak D call TRBD1 (5 bases). CDR3 loop: CASSLVGEGTEAFF. The CDR3 nucleotides read TGTGCCAGCAGCCTTGTAGGGGAGGGGACTGAAGCTTTCTTT.